The rows below give T cell receptor beta chains drawn from one sample of a study of T-cell memory formation after mild COVID-19. TCRdb fed the 5' RACE reads into MiXCR, producing one record per CDR3 protein. The sample consists of some 490,000 distinct CDR3 sequences, about 18% of them appearing once. Sequences were obtained from PBMCs or a T cell subset sorted from them (not recorded which). These TCRs come from an adult woman who had mild COVID-19 (a few samples of this study predate the infection). Cell type and time point are not known. CDR3s include the opening cysteine and the closing phenylalanine or tryptophan. A D gene is named only where the DNA matches it firmly.

TRBJ1-3 TRBV10-3 TRBD1 CAISEPHGTESGNTIYF
TRBJ2-5 TRBV12-3/TRBV12-4 TRBD2 CASREPGGPFETQYF
TRBJ2-5 TRBV12-3/TRBV12-4 TRBD2 CASSSRSGGARNTQYF
TRBJ2-1 TRBV30 TRBD2 CAWSGTSGSAVEQFF
TRBJ2-1 TRBV5-1 TRBD2 CASSLGTSGVDEQFF
TRBJ2-3 TRBV2 NA CASRRSSVSDTQYF
TRBJ2-7 TRBV5-5 TRBD1 CASSTGQGLYEQYF
TRBJ2-1 TRBV20-1 TRBD2 CSAQPGLAFLNEQFF
TRBJ2-1 TRBV5-1 TRBD2 CASSSRQLAGWYNEQFF
TRBJ1-1 TRBV13 NA CASSLPQGLNTEAFF
TRBJ2-4 TRBV27 TRBD2 CASSPGGGRTKNIQYF
TRBJ1-1 TRBV6-2/TRBV6-3 TRBD1 CASSYSRTGPMNTEAFF
TRBJ2-1 TRBV14 TRBD2 CASSILAGVGNEQFF
TRBJ2-5 TRBV2 NA CASSEERSLRDEKTQYF
TRBJ2-3 TRBV24-1 TRBD2 CATRANQPGLAGVDTQYF
TRBJ1-2 TRBV6-5 NA CASSYSPAVASYGYTF
TRBJ1-2 TRBV6-4 NA CASSEGQEGYGYTF
TRBJ2-2 TRBV4-2 TRBD1 CASSQDKGQGGGELFF
TRBJ1-6 TRBV2 NA CASSSTENSPLHF
TRBJ2-7 TRBV7-2 TRBD2 CASSLDLAGGLEQYF
TRBJ2-1 TRBV11-2 NA CASSLDRGPLNEQFF
TRBJ1-2 TRBV20-1 TRBD1 CSAYIGTVTNYGYTF
TRBJ1-2 TRBV5-6 NA CASSLDRGGNLRDTF
TRBJ2-1 TRBV9 TRBD2 CASSGSSGGASSNYNEQFF
TRBJ1-2 TRBV7-2 NA CASSRLDSPYGYTF
TRBJ2-2 TRBV4-2 TRBD1 CASSQDPRQGATGELFF
TRBJ2-5 TRBV7-2 TRBD2 CASSLGGLAPGRETQYF
TRBJ1-3 TRBV10-3 NA CAISEDRVNTIYF
TRBJ2-7 TRBV29-1 NA CSVVGGTEYYEQYF
TRBJ2-1 TRBV5-1 NA CASSLGAGRTHNEQFF
TRBJ2-7 TRBV7-9 TRBD1 CASSPGTGVLQQYF
TRBJ1-5 TRBV5-6 TRBD1 CASSLGRGLGNQPQHF
TRBJ2-7 TRBV5-1 TRBD1 CASSRDRAEQYF
TRBJ2-5 TRBV12-5 TRBD2 CASGFRLAGIQETQYF
TRBJ2-1 TRBV6-2/TRBV6-3 TRBD2 CASSSPLAGSYNEQFF
TRBJ2-5 TRBV20-1 TRBD2 CSAIGSGAVQETQYF
TRBJ2-7 TRBV4-1 TRBD1 CASSQWDRGDYEQYF
TRBJ2-7 TRBV19 TRBD2 CASSPRLAGVIDEQYF
TRBJ1-2 TRBV19 NA CASSQGRDLIQNYGYTF
TRBJ1-1 TRBV6-6 NA CASRAGRENISNTEAFF
TRBJ2-7 TRBV7-2 TRBD2 CASSSRGTSGSYEQYF
TRBJ2-3 TRBV7-9 NA CASSSRTVLTQYF
TRBJ2-1 TRBV7-9 TRBD1 CASSWTGGTYNEQFF
TRBJ2-1 TRBV3-1 NA CASSHWGREQFF
TRBJ2-5 TRBV5-1 NA CASSLGDSQETQYF
TRBJ1-1 TRBV12-3/TRBV12-4 NA CASSLQAGTNTEAFF
TRBJ2-3 TRBV20-1 NA CSARVLRDYEFSDTQYF
TRBJ2-3 TRBV29-1 TRBD2 CSVSGTNTDTQYF
TRBJ2-7 TRBV7-2 NA CASSLSSGRSYEQYF
TRBJ2-5 TRBV20-1 TRBD2 CSAPGTSGTQYF